This T cell receptor beta chain was sequenced during a study of neurological immune-mediated disorders. This clonotype was counted only a few times. Documented time point: longitudinal time-point 3. The unsorted libraries were made from 2 million PBMCs kept at -80 C. Between the trimmed V and J ends, which lost 3 bases and 5 bases, there was a span of 20 bases. Germline V gene data show CDR1 as LGHDT and CDR2 as YNNKEL (reference sequence). This CDR3 contains 16 residues. The method for making cDNA was 5'RACE, and it used 10-nucleotide random UMIs. TCRdb processed the 5' RACE reads anew with MiXCR; each CDR3 protein has one entry. Of about 50,000 distinct CDR3 sequences in the sample, approximately 9.2% were seen once.

J is TRBJ2-7 and V is TRBV3-1, with D unclear. The sequencing sample was made of PBMCs. The source is a woman aged 40 to 49 in good health. The CDR3 DNA sequence: TGTGCCAGCAGCCATTTTAGGATTGCCTTTCGGAACGAGCAGTACTTC. Amino acids: CASSHFRIAFRNEQYF.